Below, 24 T cell receptor beta chains from the same sample are listed, as sequenced in a study of shared clonotypes between healthy human individuals. Measured with immunoSEQ multiplex PCR; TCRdb has only the in-frame clones, and not every one. The sample lists approximately 2.4 million clones, 90% to 96% occurring once. Sequenced: naive CD4+ T cells sorted from blood. Subset indicated: CD45RA+ positively selected. All receptors derive from a young man in good health.

The rearrangement links TRBV7-9 to TRBJ2-7; 8 positions agree with TRBD1. The CDR3 consists of 15 residues. Germline V lookup: CDR1 SEHNR, CDR2 FQNEAQ (reference sequence). Losses at the gene ends were 1 base for V and 4 bases for J; bases not matched to a gene: 6. DNA of the CDR3: TGTGCCAGCAGCTTAGGTCCTCAGGGGGCGTACGAGCAGTACTTC. It specifies CASSLGPQGAYEQYF.

This chain joins TRBV18 and TRBJ2-7; 8 positions agree with TRBD2. V lost 6 bases, J lost 2 bases, and 9 bases stayed unmatched. CDR3 length equals 15 residues. From germline, CDR1 is KGHSH and CDR2 LQKENI. This CDR3 is CASSRSTGGAYEQYF. The CDR3 DNA reads as TGTGCCAGCTCCCGCAGCACCGGGGGGGCCTACGAGCAGTACTTC.

The CDR3 coding sequence is TGTGCCAGCAGCTCGACAGGGGTCAACTATGGCTACACCTTC. Translation gives CASSSTGVNYGYTF. The chain links TRBV5-4 to TRBJ1-2; 8 bases are a match to TRBD1. This CDR3 contains 14 residues. The junction had 3 bases not matched to a gene; V was cut back by 3 bases and J by 2 bases. Germline-derived CDR1 and CDR2 are SGHNT and YYREEE (reference sequence).

The chain uses TRBV7-2 and TRBJ1-6; D not resolved. CDR3 length equals 17 residues. CDR1 is SGHTA and CDR2 is FQGNSA in the germline V gene. V shed 5 bases and J shed 0 bases, with 14 bases lying between them. For the CDR3, the DNA is TGTGCCAGCAGCCGCTTGGGAGGAAGCTCCTATAATTCACCCCTCCACTTT. It is translated as CASSRLGGSSYNSPLHF.

This chain's CDR3 is CASSLPGQGTYEQYF. In DNA, the CDR3 is TGTGCCAGCAGCCTCCCGGGACAGGGTACCTACGAGCAGTACTTC. The genes are TRBV13 and TRBJ2-7; 9 nucleotides agree with TRBD1. V was pared by 5 bases and J by 2 bases, with 7 bases of the junction left unmatched. This CDR3 region has 15 residues. CDR1 is PRHDT, CDR2 FYEKMQ, per germline (reference sequence).

This chain connects TRBV6-5 to TRBJ1-5; unclear D gene. The ends were cut back, 6 bases at V and 4 bases at J, with 13 bases in the middle. This CDR3 is built from 14 residues. Germline lookup yields CDR1 MNHEY and CDR2 SVGAGI. CDR3 nucleotide sequence: TGTGCCAGCAGCCCCATTCTCGGGAATCAGCCCCAGCATTTT. This gives the protein CASSPILGNQPQHF.

Regarding this clone: The same CDR3 also results from other DNA sequences found in this sample. The chain links TRBV2 to TRBJ2-5; no firm D call. The germline CDR1 and CDR2 sequences are SNHLY and FYNNEI. Trimming took off 6 bases at V and 1 base at J, with 9 bases between the two ends. This CDR3 comprises 13 residues. In nucleotides, the CDR3 is TGTGCCAGCAGCGTTCGGCCCCAAGAGACCCAGTACTTC. This sequence encodes CASSVRPQETQYF.

To note about this clone: This sample also contains other DNA sequences that code for the same CDR3. The V gene is TRBV27, the J gene TRBJ2-3, with D possibly being TRBD2 (6 bases). The CDR3 is 15 amino acids. V lost 2 bases and J 0 bases, leaving 9 bases between the germline ends. Germline-derived CDR1 and CDR2 are MNHEY and SMNVEV (reference sequence). For the CDR3, the DNA is TGTGCCAGCAGTTTAGAGGGGAGGAGCACAGATACGCAGTATTTT. Amino acids: CASSLEGRSTDTQYF.

This clone occurred once. The rearrangement joins TRBV5-1 to TRBJ1-6; TRBD1 is a possible D gene (6 bases). V dropped 0 bases and J dropped 0 bases, with 16 bases sitting between them. CDR1 SGHRS and CDR2 YFSETQ come from the germline V gene. CDR3 length equals 19 residues. The CDR3 loop is CASSLAEAGVFSYNSPLHF. The CDR3 DNA is TGCGCCAGCAGCTTGGCCGAGGCAGGGGTCTTCTCCTATAATTCACCCCTCCACTTT.

The chain couples TRBV6-5 to TRBJ1-2; 7 bases are shared with TRBD1. Germline CDR1 reads MNHEY; CDR2 reads SVGAGI. The length of the CDR3 is 14 residues. Trimming cost V 4 bases and J 7 bases; bases outside gene matches: 9. This chain's CDR3 is CASSFTGAQTGYTF. CDR3 bases: TGTGCCAGCAGTTTCACAGGGGCTCAGACTGGCTACACCTTC.

J is TRBJ2-5 and V is TRBV5-1, with 10 bases fitting TRBD2. V gave up 0 bases and J gave up 4 bases; unmatched junction bases: 3. The CDR3 covers 15 residues. CDR1 and CDR2 from the germline V gene are SGHRS and YFSETQ. The CDR3 protein is CASSLERGGGETQYF. The CDR3 DNA reads TGCGCCAGCAGCTTGGAGCGGGGGGGCGGAGAGACCCAGTACTTC.

This chain joins TRBV28 and TRBJ2-7; 7 positions match TRBD1. CDR1 and CDR2 (germline): MDHEN, SYDVKM. With V trimmed by 6 bases and J by 2 bases, 7 bases remained unmatched. The CDR3 sequence is 14 residues long. The CDR3 DNA sequence: TGTGCCAGCAGAACTCCGGGACAGCCCTACGAGCAGTACTTC. It specifies CASRTPGQPYEQYF.

V usage is TRBV27 and J usage is TRBJ1-2, with D perhaps TRBD1 (5 bases). Germline values: CDR1 MNHEY, CDR2 SMNVEV (reference sequence). V was trimmed by 2 bases and J by 8 bases, leaving 18 bases between them. The CDR3 is made up of 15 amino acids. The CDR3 is CASSLGSQGGSGYTF. Here the CDR3 DNA reads TGTGCCAGCAGTTTAGGTTCGCAGGGAGGGTCCGGCTACACCTTC.

This chain links TRBV5-1 with TRBJ1-2; the D gene is possibly TRBD1 (5 bases). Per germline, CDR1 SGHRS and CDR2 YFSETQ. Trimming removed 3 bases from V and 4 bases from J, with 13 bases in between. This CDR3 has 14 amino acids. The CDR3 spells CASSSGGLPYGYTF. The CDR3 region has the DNA TGCGCCAGCAGCTCGGGGGGGTTACCCTATGGCTACACCTTC.

Concerning this clone itself: The sample contains more than one DNA sequence encoding this CDR3. The genes are TRBV30 and TRBJ1-2, with D perhaps TRBD1 (6 bases). V lost 2 bases and J 4 bases, leaving 8 bases between the germline ends. The CDR3 runs to 12 residues. Germline V CDR1 and CDR2: GTSNPN, SVGIG (reference sequence). The CDR3 DNA reads TGTGCCTGGAGTCCAGGGGTCTATGGCTACACCTTC. Amino acid sequence: CAWSPGVYGYTF.

With regard to this clone: Other DNA sequences in this specimen translate into the identical CDR3. The chain carries TRBV28 and TRBJ1-5; D remains ambiguous. V lost 4 bases and J 6 bases, leaving 4 bases between the germline ends. This CDR3 spans 11 amino acids. CDR1 and CDR2 from the germline V gene are MDHEN and SYDVKM. CDR3 DNA: TGTGCCAGCAGTTCCCTTCAGCCCCAGCATTTT. This codes for CASSSLQPQHF.

This chain connects TRBV5-1 to TRBJ1-6; 7 nucleotides line up with TRBD1. This CDR3 contains 14 residues. CDR1 and CDR2 (germline): SGHRS, YFSETQ. V shed 1 base and J 13 bases; nucleotides not matched to a gene: 8. The CDR3 DNA follows: TGCGCCAGCAGCTTGTCGATGGGACAGTCCCCCCTCCACTTT. Its translation: CASSLSMGQSPLHF.

This chain connects TRBV5-4 to TRBJ1-1; D remains unclear. Trimming pared 4 bases from V and 1 base from J, leaving 11 bases between. The CDR3 has 14 residues. CDR1 and CDR2 from the germline V gene are SGHNT and YYREEE (reference sequence). DNA for the CDR3: TGTGCCAGCAGCCCCCGGGAAGGGAACACTGAAGCTTTCTTT. Protein product: CASSPREGNTEAFF.

This clone appeared a few times. The chain couples TRBV18 to TRBJ1-1; TRBD1 agrees at 11 bases. This CDR3 comprises 14 residues. Germline-derived CDR1 and CDR2 are KGHSH and LQKENI. V was pared by 4 bases and J by 5 bases, with 3 bases of the junction left unmatched. The CDR3 protein is CASSRRDRGTEAFF. For the CDR3, the DNA is TGTGCCAGCTCACGGAGGGACAGGGGGACTGAAGCTTTCTTT.

This clone was detected once. Since the CDR3 does not end with the conserved phenylalanine or tryptophan, this likely comes from a read error. It is unclear where the CDR3 begins or ends on the DNA, so no DNA is shown, and the CDR3 is as TCRdb lists it. The CDR3 loop reads CAWSLDRGPLVI. The chain combines TRBV30 with TRBJ2-7; whether TRBD1, the table's D call, matches the DNA was not checked. Germline V CDR1 and CDR2: GTSNPN, SVGIG (reference sequence). 12 amino acids form the CDR3, both terminal residues included.

The chain employs TRBV18 and TRBJ2-7, with a possible D match to TRBD1 (5 bases). This CDR3 comprises 15 residues. Per the germline V gene, CDR1 is KGHSH and CDR2 is LQKENI. V lost 2 bases and J 3 bases, leaving 14 bases between the germline ends. CDR3 sequence reads: CASSPSGARNYEQYF. The CDR3 nucleotides are TGTGCCAGCTCACCATCTGGGGCCAGGAACTACGAGCAGTACTTC.

The rearrangement uses TRBV30 and TRBJ2-2, with 7 bases aligning to TRBD1. The CDR3 length is 16 residues. Germline CDR1 and CDR2: GTSNPN and SVGIG (reference sequence). The V gene end was trimmed by 3 bases and the J gene end by 4 bases; junction bases not matched to a gene: 11. The CDR3 here is CAWSPHRQGATGELFF. The CDR3 nucleotides read TGTGCCTGGAGCCCCCATAGACAGGGTGCCACCGGGGAGCTGTTTTTT.

For this clone: Other DNA sequences in the same sample also yield this CDR3. This chain joins TRBV11-2 and TRBJ2-7; D not resolved. Germline V gives CDR1 SGHAT, CDR2 FQNNGV. This CDR3 has 13 amino acids. V was trimmed by 2 bases and J by 0 bases, leaving 5 bases between them. The CDR3 nucleotides are TGTGCCAGCAGCTTAACAGACTCCTACGAGCAGTACTTC. This codes for CASSLTDSYEQYF.

The chain carries TRBV5-1 and TRBJ2-3; the match to TRBD2 covers 8 bases. The CDR3 has 17 residues. Germline CDR1 and CDR2: SGHRS and YFSETQ. The J segment lost 2 bases and the V segment lost 4 bases, leaving 12 bases of the junction unmatched. The CDR3 region is CASSPEGLVSFTDTQYF. In DNA, the CDR3 is TGCGCCAGCAGCCCAGAGGGACTAGTGTCTTTCACAGATACGCAGTATTTT.